The 22 T cell receptor beta chains reported below all come from one sample, sequenced in a study of post-analysis software for immune sequencing data. Overall study findings and caveats: Controls had lower frequencies than patients of about 5 TRBV segments, which included TRBV5-6, TRBV5-1 and TRBV20-1.

TCR beta cDNA libraries had unique molecular identifiers. One entry per CDR3 protein, called by TCRdb with MiXCR from the PCR reads. The data hold about 760,000 distinct CDR3 sequences, with roughly 30% observed a single time. Their antigens remain unidentified. Sequenced input: blood. The receptors were gathered from a girl between 10 and 17 years old with multiple sclerosis.

The sample holds a few counts of this clonotype. The J gene is TRBJ2-4, the V gene TRBV7-2, with 13 bases identical to TRBD2. The J call may not be correct, given that the DNA end is closer to TRBJ2-7. Germline V lookup: CDR1 SGHTA, CDR2 FQGNSA. This CDR3 spans 15 amino acids. This CDR3 is CASSITGTSGTEQYF. The CDR3 nucleotides read TGTGCCAGCAGCATAACCGGGACTAGCGGGACCGAGCAGTACTTC.

As to this clonotype: At one boundary the junction diverges from the germline segment, which might be a read error. V gene TRBV12-3 or TRBV12-4 combines with J gene TRBJ1-4; a possible D gene is TRBD1 (6 bases). The CDR3 has 16 amino acids. The CDR3 here is CASSFSQGEPNEKRFF. The CDR3 DNA follows: TGTGCCAGCAGTTTTTCACAGGGAGAACCTAATGAAAAACGGTTTTTT.

The chain recombines TRBV5-1 with TRBJ2-1; D ambiguous. The V and J ends lost 2 bases and 7 bases respectively, with 4 bases between them. CDR1 is SGHRS, CDR2 YFSETQ, per germline. The CDR3 has 11 residues. This chain's CDR3 is CASSFQNEQFF. The CDR3 coding sequence is TGCGCCAGCAGCTTCCAGAATGAGCAGTTCTTC.

V is TRBV10-3 and J is TRBJ2-7, with D possibly being TRBD1 or TRBD2 (5 bases each). Germline V gene sequence: CDR1 ENHRY, CDR2 SYGVKD. This CDR3 is 15 amino acids long. The ends were cut back, 2 bases at V and 12 bases at J, with 23 bases in the middle. The chain's CDR3 is CAISEGAWPGNILYF. In DNA form, the CDR3 reads TGTGCCATCAGTGAGGGGGCTTGGCCGGGGAACATTTTGTACTTC.

The chain is built from TRBV7-2 and TRBJ1-5; D is undetermined. Per the germline V gene, CDR1 is SGHTA and CDR2 is FQGNSA. V dropped 0 bases and J dropped 7 bases, with 10 bases sitting between them. The CDR3 consists of 14 residues. The CDR3 loop reads CASSLAPPDQPQHF. The CDR3, as DNA: TGTGCCAGCAGCTTAGCCCCACCCGACCAGCCCCAGCATTTT.

The V gene is TRBV5-1, the J gene TRBJ2-1; 11 nucleotides line up with TRBD2. Looked up from germline, CDR1 is SGHRS and CDR2 is YFSETQ. The CDR3 extends over 15 amino acids. V trimming: 4 bases; J trimming: 5 bases; junction bases outside the gene matches: 5. CDR3: CASSDGTSGHNEQFF. In nucleotides, the CDR3 is TGCGCCAGCAGCGACGGGACTAGCGGACACAATGAGCAGTTCTTC.

This chain connects TRBV7-2 to TRBJ2-3; 7 nucleotides line up with TRBD2. The CDR3 spans 17 residues. The V segment lost 2 bases and the J segment 6 bases; nucleotides outside the gene matches: 14. In germline, CDR1 is SGHTA, CDR2 FQGNSA. The CDR3 spells CASSLMGGSFRRDTQYF. The CDR3 nucleotides read TGTGCCAGCAGCTTAATGGGCGGGAGCTTCAGGCGGGATACGCAGTATTTT.

In this sample, this clonotype turned up a few times. J is TRBJ2-1 and V is TRBV20-1, with D unclear. From germline, CDR1 is DFQATT and CDR2 SNEGSKA (reference sequence). The CDR3 is 15 amino acids. Deletions cut 3 bases from V and 7 bases from J, with 19 bases between. CDR3 loop: CSARAGFNPPNEQFF. CDR3 nucleotides: TGCAGTGCTAGGGCAGGTTTTAACCCACCGAATGAGCAGTTCTTC.

CDR3 bases: TGTGCCAGCACCCCACTACCGGGACTAGAGGGTGGTGAGCAGTTCTTC. Translated, it gives CASTPLPGLEGGEQFF. The chain has TRBV9 and TRBJ2-1; TRBD2 agrees at 8 bases. CDR3 length equals 16 residues. Losses at the gene ends were 6 bases for V and 9 bases for J; bases not matched to a gene: 17. Germline values: CDR1 SGDLS, CDR2 YYNGEE.

This rearrangement joins TRBV9 to TRBJ2-1, with TRBD2 matching over 7 bases. Looked up from germline, CDR1 is SGDLS and CDR2 is YYNGEE. V lost 3 bases and J lost 12; bases outside the gene matches: 15. The CDR3 spans 15 residues. CDR3 sequence: CASSDAGARVDAQFF. The CDR3 DNA reads as TGTGCCAGCAGCGACGCGGGAGCCAGGGTAGATGCGCAGTTCTTC.

The gene calls are TRBV7-2 and TRBJ2-2; D is ambiguous. V was shortened by 3 bases and J by 5 bases, with 19 bases between the two germline ends. The length of the CDR3 is 17 residues. Germline V lookup: CDR1 SGHTA, CDR2 FQGNSA. The DNA for the CDR3 is TGTGCCAGCAGCTTGTTTATGTCCACGCGTAAGACCGGGGAGCTGTTTTTT. It specifies CASSLFMSTRKTGELFF.

This clonotype came up a few times. The rearrangement links TRBV20-1 to TRBJ2-1; 10 bases line up with TRBD2. The CDR3 totals 15 residues. CDR1 and CDR2 from the germline V gene are DFQATT and SNEGSKA (reference sequence). With 6 bases clipped from V and 5 bases from J, the junction kept 10 bases outside the gene matches. The CDR3 bases are TGCAGTGCCGAGCCCCTAGCGGGAGCCCACAATGAGCAGTTCTTC. This codes for CSAEPLAGAHNEQFF.

V usage is TRBV7-2 and J usage is TRBJ2-1; 9 nucleotides line up with TRBD1. Germline loops: CDR1 SGHTA, CDR2 FQGNSA. The junction had 2 bases not matched to a gene; V was cut back by 5 bases and J by 9 bases. The CDR3 is made up of 12 amino acids. This CDR3 is CASSRTGVEQFF. The CDR3 bases are TGTGCCAGCAGCCGGACAGGGGTTGAGCAGTTCTTC.

This clonotype turned up a few times. The genes are TRBV6-1 and TRBJ1-4; D gene unclear. Trimming took 2 bases from V and 8 from J, leaving 3 bases between them. The germline V gene encodes CDR1 MNHNS and CDR2 SASEGT. The CDR3 spans 11 residues. CDR3 DNA sequence: TGTGCCAGCAGTGAAAGGGAAAAACTGTTTTTT. This translates into CASSEREKLFF.

The V and J genes are TRBV7-8 and TRBJ2-7; TRBD1 agrees at 12 bases. Germline V gene sequence: CDR1 SGHVS, CDR2 FQNEAQ. V lost 3 bases, J lost 4 bases, and 13 bases stayed unmatched. This CDR3 region has 18 residues. The CDR3 coding sequence is TGTGCCAGCAGCTTCTTTCTGGAGGGACAGGGGGCTTTGTACGAGCAGTACTTC. It codes for CASSFFLEGQGALYEQYF.

The chain combines TRBV10-3 with TRBJ2-1; no reliable D call. Germline V lookup: CDR1 ENHRY, CDR2 SYGVKD. V lost 2 bases to trimming and J lost 0 bases, with 8 bases between them. The CDR3 is made up of 15 amino acids. The CDR3 is CAISEVGISYNEQFF. CDR3 bases: TGTGCCATCAGTGAGGTCGGTATCTCCTACAATGAGCAGTTCTTC.

This clonotype was observed a few times. The chain recombines TRBV9 with TRBJ2-7, with TRBD1 as a possible D gene (6 bases). The J call may be in error: the DNA end matches TRBJ2-4 better. CDR1 and CDR2 from the germline V gene are SGDLS and YYNGEE. The CDR3 is made up of 15 amino acids. The CDR3 DNA is TGTGCCAGCAGCGTACAAGACAGGCTTGGGAACATTCAGTACTTC. This gives the protein CASSVQDRLGNIQYF.

The V call is TRBV20-1, the J call TRBJ2-3; 11 positions agree with TRBD2. This CDR3 has 16 amino acids. V shed 3 bases, J shed 4 bases, and the junction held 9 bases outside the gene matches. Germline assignment: CDR1 DFQATT and CDR2 SNEGSKA (reference sequence). The CDR3 here is CSASHLGLAGADTQYF. In nucleotides, the CDR3 is TGCAGTGCTAGCCACCTAGGACTAGCGGGCGCAGATACGCAGTATTTT.

The sample holds a few counts of this clonotype. This chain joins TRBV15 and TRBJ1-2; tentatively, D is TRBD1 (5 bases). V gave up 10 bases and J gave up 1 base, with 10 bases separating them. The CDR3 runs to 12 residues. Germline values: CDR1 LNHNV, CDR2 YYDKDF (reference sequence). The CDR3 spells CAIFRVNYGYTF. The CDR3 coding sequence is TGTGCCATCTTCAGGGTTAACTATGGCTACACCTTC.

The chain has TRBV20-1 and TRBJ1-1, with unresolved D. Trimming left V 3 bases short and J 9 bases short, with 14 bases between. In germline, CDR1 is DFQATT, CDR2 SNEGSKA (reference sequence). The CDR3 loop spans 12 amino acids. The CDR3 region has the DNA TGCAGTGCTAGTTTTTTCAGATCACAAGCTTTCTTT. Translating gives CSASFFRSQAFF.

The gene calls are TRBV7-2 and TRBJ2-4; 13 nucleotides agree with TRBD2. The DNA end lines up better with TRBJ2-5; the J call may be wrong. CDR1 is SGHTA, CDR2 FQGNSA, per germline. The CDR3 is made up of 17 amino acids. As DNA, the CDR3 is TGTGCCAGCAGCATGGGACTAGCGGGGACCCCGAAAGAGACCCAGTACTTC. Its protein product is CASSMGLAGTPKETQYF.

V and J are TRBV10-3 and TRBJ2-5, with 10 bases aligning to TRBD2. This CDR3 has 13 amino acids. Per the germline V gene, CDR1 is ENHRY and CDR2 is SYGVKD. Trimming at V came to 7 bases and at J to 5 bases, leaving 4 bases not matched to a gene. The CDR3, as DNA: TGTGCCATCACGGCTAGCGGGAGTGAGACCCAGTACTTC. This sequence encodes CAITASGSETQYF.